This T cell receptor beta chain was found in a study of blood T cell repertoires in COVID-19 (dated by TCRdb to about 2020). In the study overall: Collaborator samples came from the United States, Italy and Spain and covered acute and convalescent phases of COVID-19. The material from the prospective study consisted of cDNA or gDNA derived from T cells, B-cell-depleted T cells, or PBMCs. The dataset comprised deeply sampled blood TCRbeta repertoires from subjects exposed to, actively infected with, or recovered from COVID-19. The repertoires were released in a freely available public database intended as a resource for research on the immune response to SARS-CoV-2. Samples came from the ongoing ImmuneRACE study (first 160 participants) plus 1,254 subjects from 6 global collaborators. Nearly every sample came with metadata listing a de-identified subject ID, COVID-19 status, age in years and sex. Where HLA class I and class II types were available, the types were taken from metadata supplied by the sample provider, not from assay-based typing. Study-wide conclusions, independent of this receptor: The amount of clinical and demographic metadata varied by source and participant and was provided uncurated.

For this clone: The antigen it binds to is not known. No qualities accompany the bases; no much larger clone lies one base away.

Another Seattle source contributed samples from volunteer blood donors who had recovered from COVID-19. Collaborating institutions collected whole blood in K2EDTA tubes following their own protocols. For TCRbeta analysis, collaborators shipped samples as frozen whole blood, isolated PBMCs, or DNA extracted from either of those sample types. TCRbeta CDR3 regions were amplified from genomic DNA by means of the immunoSEQ Assay, a bias-controlled multiplex PCR. The study's processing was this. The number of nucleated cells in each sample was estimated from the amplification of reference gene primers within the assay. To quantify the absolute abundance of each unique TCRbeta CDR3 rearrangement, sequence reads were collapsed and filtered. Productive Simpson clonality was computed per sample as the square root of Simpson's diversity index over productive rearrangements. TCRdb's version of the immuneACCESS table is confined to in-frame rearrangements and falls short of the full clone set. An unresolved V gene accounts for under half of the shortfall where checked; the remainder is of unknown origin. V and J calls and clone size are copied from that table; D and trimming were computed from the DNA. This sample comprises a few hundred thousand clones, just under 90% of them detected only once. 6.2% of the sample is taken by the ten largest.

From its cysteine to its phenylalanine, the CDR3 spans 13 amino acids. Just CDR3 DNA is preserved here, 39 bases in frame from base 1. According to the germline V gene, CDR1 reads MNHEY and CDR2 reads SVGAGI. The junction carries 14 bases between V and J, which are trimmed by 7 bases and 5 bases respectively. Sequences were obtained from peripheral blood. The sequence joins TRBV6-5 to TRBJ2-5, with a weak D call of TRBD2 (5 bases match). The origin of this receptor is a man in his sixties who had recovered from COVID-19. The CDR3: CASTLGGRETQYF. DNA sequence: TGTGCCAGCACCCTCGGAGGACGCGAGACCCAGTACTTC.